These 6 T cell receptor beta chains came from one sample sequenced in a study of immune evolution from preneoplasia to lung adenocarcinoma. Clones were sequenced by immunoSEQ multiplex PCR, and TCRdb holds only the in-frame ones, with some missing. Among roughly 4,700 clones, around 80% were seen once, and the ten largest hold approximately 8.3%. Sequencing was performed on FFPE lung adenocarcinoma in situ tissue. The receptors derive from a person aged 65-85 years with lung adenocarcinoma.

The chain links TRBV4-1 to TRBJ1-2, with D perhaps matching TRBD1 (5 bases). The ends were cut back, 8 bases at V and 3 bases at J, with 10 bases in the middle. This CDR3 spans 12 amino acids. The germline gives CDR1 MGHRA, CDR2 YSYEKL. The CDR3 is CASAGDDYGYTF. CDR3 in DNA: TGCGCCAGCGCCGGGGACGACTATGGCTACACCTTC.

This clone was counted once. The chain links TRBV5-5 to TRBJ1-4; TRBD1 matches 8 bases. Germline V lookup: CDR1 SGHKS, CDR2 YYEKEE (reference sequence). This CDR3 spans 13 amino acids. V gave up 2 bases and J gave up 8 bases; unmatched junction bases: 2. The CDR3 DNA reads TGTGCCAGCAGCTTTTGGGACAGGGAAAAACTGTTTTTT. Translation: CASSFWDREKLFF.

The chain carries TRBV5-4 and TRBJ1-2; the D gene is possibly TRBD1 (6 bases). The CDR3 extends over 17 amino acids. V was trimmed by 4 bases and J by 0 bases, leaving 19 bases between them. Germline V gene sequence: CDR1 SGHNT, CDR2 YYREEE (reference sequence). The CDR3 DNA is TGTGCCAGCAGCCGTGGCCTAGGGACACACCCTAACTATGGCTACACCTTC. It is translated as CASSRGLGTHPNYGYTF.

The chain couples TRBV6-5 to TRBJ1-1; D unresolved. Between the trimmed V and J ends, which lost 4 bases and 0 bases, there was a span of 6 bases. Germline V gives CDR1 MNHEY, CDR2 SVGAGI. The CDR3 totals 13 residues. This CDR3 reads CASSSYMNTEAFF. CDR3 bases: TGTGCCAGCAGTTCCTACATGAACACTGAAGCTTTCTTT.

V usage is TRBV6-5 and J usage is TRBJ2-7; D is undetermined. Trimming took off 2 bases at V and 0 bases at J, with 11 bases between the two ends. CDR3 length equals 15 residues. Germline assignment: CDR1 MNHEY and CDR2 SVGAGI. The CDR3 region has the DNA TGTGCCAGCAGTTACGGTTTGGGTATCTCCTACGAGCAGTACTTC. Protein: CASSYGLGISYEQYF.

The rearrangement links TRBV5-1 to TRBJ2-3; D perhaps matches TRBD1 (6 bases). V was cut by 3 bases and J by 0 bases, with 20 bases left in between. There are 18 residues in the CDR3. From germline, CDR1 is SGHRS and CDR2 YFSETQ. CDR3 amino acids: CASSSLGWDTFSTDTQYF. The CDR3 nucleotides read TGCGCCAGCAGCTCCCTTGGGTGGGACACCTTCAGCACAGATACGCAGTATTTT.